This TCR beta chain was recovered during a study of cytomegalovirus exposure and HLA in healthy donors. Trimming took 0 bases from V and 7 from J; bases not matched to a gene: 8. The CDR3 is 15 amino acids. The germline CDR1 and CDR2 sequences are SGDLS and YYNGEE. A multiplex PCR was run with 60 Vbeta primers and 13 Jbeta primers. Under the authors' procedure: Counted up in a later analysis, unique TCR beta chains came to about 83 million, with roughly 11 million shared. The method was immunoSEQ multiplex PCR; TCRdb's version includes in-frame clones alone and lacks a portion of them. V, J and clone size are taken as reported in that table, and D and trimming were inferred from the DNA itself. This table has more than 150,000 clones, roughly 77% appearing once. This clone was detected a few times.

This sequence was found in a woman in her 30s in good health and CMV-seropositive. The J gene is TRBJ2-7, the V gene TRBV9; 9 positions agree with TRBD2. Material for sequencing was PBMCs. CDR3 nucleotide sequence: TGTGCCAGCAGCGTAGGGCTAGCGGGGCCTTCTGAGCAGTACTTC. Translated: CASSVGLAGPSEQYF.